The rows below give T cell receptor beta chains drawn from one sample of a study of immune evolution from preneoplasia to lung adenocarcinoma. The repertoire was sequenced with immunoSEQ multiplex PCR; TCRdb's copy has only in-frame clones and lacks some. Altogether some 8,200 clones are present, around four fifths being singletons, with the ten largest covering 9.2%. Sample: FFPE minimally invasive lung adenocarcinoma tissue. Receptors originate from a donor of 70 years or more with lung adenocarcinoma. Each CDR3 is given without its conserved first and last residue. Clone size is stated in some rows and not others, as once, few, many or a class when expanded.

TRBJ2-7	TRBV28	few	ASSRRPYEQY
TRBJ2-1	TRBV18	-	ASSLGTSGPNEQF
TRBJ1-5	TRBV6-5	-	ASSSGSGRGHQPQH
TRBJ2-3	TRBV10-3	once	AIMRTGTDTQY
TRBJ2-7	TRBV2	-	ASRGLAAVLEQY
TRBJ1-4	TRBV18	-	ASSPQGPDATNEKLF
TRBJ2-3	TRBV5-5	-	ASSYQPTDTQY
TRBJ2-7	TRBV15	-	ATRGTSGYEQY
TRBJ1-2	TRBV4-1	-	ASSPLQGESYGYT
TRBJ1-4	TRBV6-5	-	ASGPFNEKLF
TRBJ1-2	TRBV27	-	ASSTPGQRGYT
TRBJ2-2	TRBV5-1	few	ASKKGEGRNTGELF
TRBJ1-3	TRBV18	-	ASSPGTTGNTIY
TRBJ1-6	TRBV19	few	ASSTDRGGSPLH
TRBJ1-2	TRBV30	-	AWSVFRGTNYGYT
TRBJ2-7	TRBV10-1	-	ASRKSPGYEQY
TRBJ2-2	TRBV28	-	ASRQSTGELF
TRBJ2-7	TRBV14	-	ASSQDPRTSGRYEQY
TRBJ1-2	TRBV30	-	AWSRGHYGYT
TRBJ2-5	TRBV11-1	once	ASSLQPGETQY
TRBJ2-3	TRBV7-8	-	ASSSGGGGTDTQY
TRBJ1-1	TRBV28	few	ASSQNRDRGRPVEAF
TRBJ1-2	TRBV29-1	medium-sized	SVAGGNYGYT
TRBJ1-3	TRBV29-1	-	SVTGVSGNTIY
TRBJ2-5	TRBV9	-	ASSVDLTQETQY
TRBJ1-4	TRBV5-1	-	ASSRTGADNEKLF
TRBJ2-1	TRBV9	-	ASSVLPGGSNEQF
TRBJ1-2	TRBV28	-	ASSPPGQGNYGYT
TRBJ2-3	TRBV11-2	-	ASSYRRDTQY
TRBJ2-1	TRBV7-3	-	ASSLMGSSYNEQF
TRBJ1-5	TRBV11-3	-	ASRSTGYSNQPQH
TRBJ2-7	TRBV5-4	-	ASSLAGRAGRQTANEQY
TRBJ2-5	TRBV11-1	-	ASSLGVAGDQETQY
TRBJ2-5	TRBV29-1	-	SVELAGGRRETQY
TRBJ2-7	TRBV7-2	-	ASSLGHSYEQY
TRBJ1-3	TRBV18	-	ASSPGPDTIY
TRBJ1-1	TRBV4-1	few	ASSQVTGTEAF
TRBJ1-2	TRBV5-4	-	ASSLDQAYGYT
TRBJ2-3	TRBV5-1	-	ASSFGAGGPDTQY
TRBJ2-3	TRBV9	few	ASTPRTGSTDTQY
TRBJ2-1	TRBV7-8	-	ASSSRTSGSNNEQF
TRBJ2-6	TRBV4-1	-	ASSQDSGAGANVLT